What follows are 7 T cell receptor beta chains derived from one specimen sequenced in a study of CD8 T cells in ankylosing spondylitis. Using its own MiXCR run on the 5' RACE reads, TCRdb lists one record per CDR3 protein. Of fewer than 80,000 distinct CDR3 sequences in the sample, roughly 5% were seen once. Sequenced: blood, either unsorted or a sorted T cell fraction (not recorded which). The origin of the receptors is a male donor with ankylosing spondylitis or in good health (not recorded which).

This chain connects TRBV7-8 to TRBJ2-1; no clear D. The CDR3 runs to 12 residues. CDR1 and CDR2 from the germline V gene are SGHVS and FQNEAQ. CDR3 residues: CVISYIMDEQFF. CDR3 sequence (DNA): TGTGTCATCAGCTATATCATGGATGAGCAGTTCTTC.

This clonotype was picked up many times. The CDR3 coding sequence is TGTGCCAGCAGTTACGGTGGGGGATCGCAGTACTTC. It yields the protein CASSYGGGSQYF. The V call is TRBV6-2 or TRBV6-3, the J call TRBJ2-7; possibly TRBD1 or TRBD2 for D (5 bases each). The length of the CDR3 is 12 residues. Per germline, CDR1 MNHEY and CDR2 SVGEGT. Trimming cost V 2 bases and J 9 bases, with 11 bases left between them.

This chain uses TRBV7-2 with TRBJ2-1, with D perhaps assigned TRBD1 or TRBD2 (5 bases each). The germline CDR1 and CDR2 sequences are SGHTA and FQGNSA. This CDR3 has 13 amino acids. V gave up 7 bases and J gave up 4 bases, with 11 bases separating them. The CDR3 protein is CASKRGLYNEQFF. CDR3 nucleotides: TGTGCCAGCAAACGGGGCCTTTACAATGAGCAGTTCTTC.

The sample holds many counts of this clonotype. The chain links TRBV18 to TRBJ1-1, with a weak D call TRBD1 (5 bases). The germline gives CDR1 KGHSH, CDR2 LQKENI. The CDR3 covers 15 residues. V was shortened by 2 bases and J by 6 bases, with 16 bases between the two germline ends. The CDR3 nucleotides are TGTGCCAGCTCACCAAACGTCCTAGGGGACGCTGAAGCTTTCTTT. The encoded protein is CASSPNVLGDAEAFF.

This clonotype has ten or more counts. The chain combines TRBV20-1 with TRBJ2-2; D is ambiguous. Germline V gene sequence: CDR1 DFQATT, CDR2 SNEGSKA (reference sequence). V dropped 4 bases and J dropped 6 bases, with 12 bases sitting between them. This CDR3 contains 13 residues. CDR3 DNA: TGCAGTGCTACCCCTGCTAACGCCGGGGAGCTGTTTTTT. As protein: CSATPANAGELFF.

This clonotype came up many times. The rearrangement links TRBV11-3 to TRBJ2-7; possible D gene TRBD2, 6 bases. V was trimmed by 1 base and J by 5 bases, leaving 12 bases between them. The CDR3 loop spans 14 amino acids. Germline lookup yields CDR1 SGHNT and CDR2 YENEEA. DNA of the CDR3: TGTGCCAGCAGCTTAGGCGGGACCAAGGACGAGCAGTACTTC. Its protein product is CASSLGGTKDEQYF.

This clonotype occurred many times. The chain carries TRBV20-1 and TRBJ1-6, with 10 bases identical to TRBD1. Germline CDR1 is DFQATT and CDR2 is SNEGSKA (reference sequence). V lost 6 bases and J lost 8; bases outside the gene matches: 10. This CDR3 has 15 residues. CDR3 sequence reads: CSATGTGVVDSPLHF. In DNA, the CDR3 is TGCAGTGCAACCGGGACAGGGGTTGTTGATTCACCCCTCCACTTT.